This TCR beta chain was captured by sequencing in a study of blood T cell repertoires in COVID-19. Study in general: The United States, Italy and Spain were the sources of the acute and convalescent COVID-19 samples. Sources were T cells, B-cell-depleted T cells, or PBMCs; the material itself was cDNA or gDNA.

As handled by the study authors: Reference gene primer amplification gave estimated nucleated cell counts. Produced via immunoSEQ multiplex PCR; TCRdb's table is partial and in-frame only. V, J and clone size are those of that table, while D and trimming were read from the DNA. The sample lists around 190,000 clones, 80% occurring once. This receptor was identified in a man in his 70s with active or convalescent COVID-19. The sequenced material came from peripheral blood.

The CDR3 region is CASSSPSGLPYF. The CDR3 nucleotides read TGTGCCAGCAGTTCGCCCTCGGGACTTCCATACTTC. This sequence joins TRBV12-3 or TRBV12-4 and TRBJ2-7, with TRBD2 as a possible D gene (6 bases). Trimming shortened V by 4 bases and J by 13 bases, and 17 bases separated the two germline ends. This CDR3 region has 12 residues.